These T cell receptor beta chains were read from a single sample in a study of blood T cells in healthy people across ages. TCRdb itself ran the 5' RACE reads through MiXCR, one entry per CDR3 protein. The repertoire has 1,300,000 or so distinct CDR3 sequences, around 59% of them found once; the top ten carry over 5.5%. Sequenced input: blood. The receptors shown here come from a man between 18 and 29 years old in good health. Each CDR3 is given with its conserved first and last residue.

CASSYSSGVANTEAFF | TRBJ1-1 | TRBV6-2/TRBV6-3
CSARDRGQPQHF | TRBJ1-5 | TRBV20-1
CASSPMTITSFSNEQFF | TRBJ2-1 | TRBV11-1
CASSRAGGINEQFF | TRBJ2-1 | TRBV14
CASSFEETGLSEAFF | TRBJ1-1 | TRBV5-1
CASSLPRDPSRRETTDTQYF | TRBJ2-3 | TRBV7-8
CSARDRTSEETQFF | . | TRBV20-1
CASSFQSGSGETQYF | TRBJ2-5 | TRBV27
CASSARGAGQPQHF | TRBJ1-5 | TRBV12-3/TRBV12-4
CASSFRGSLGIRNYEQYF | TRBJ2-7 | TRBV7-2
CASSRQGTSEAFF | TRBJ1-1 | TRBV12-3/TRBV12-4
CASSPPGTGKLGNEQFF | TRBJ2-1 | TRBV2
CASSLRGQHYEQYF | TRBJ2-7 | TRBV19
CASSLIIVGNIQYF | TRBJ2-4 | TRBV7-9
CSARTHGTASNQPQHF | TRBJ1-5 | TRBV20-1
CASSPSVNEQFF | TRBJ2-1 | TRBV7-9
CSARSALGVGDTQYF | TRBJ2-3 | TRBV20-1
CASGPSNYYEQYF | TRBJ2-7 | TRBV6-5
CASSQFPVGRDTYYEQYF | . | TRBV4-1
CASKNEKLFF | TRBJ1-4 | TRBV28
CASSQVVGLLDTQYF | TRBJ2-3 | TRBV3-1
CSAAGIAGRGYTF | TRBJ1-2 | TRBV20-1
CASSLEASSSGGYTF | TRBJ1-2 | TRBV7-2
CASTLLAGGYNEQFF | TRBJ2-1 | TRBV6-1
CASGRQGAMGDTEAFF | TRBJ1-1 | TRBV5-1
CASSYSRLAGNNEQFF | TRBJ2-1 | TRBV6-2/TRBV6-3
CASSLVAAGGYEQYF | TRBJ2-7 | TRBV6-1
CASSYGVWSYNEQFF | TRBJ2-1 | TRBV6-5
CSVATPTNTGELFF | TRBJ2-2 | TRBV29-1
CASSDGLTPYEQYF | TRBJ2-7 | TRBV9
CASSLEAGGRDNEQFF | TRBJ2-1 | TRBV7-9
CASSLDWGARFRSHEQYF | TRBJ2-7 | TRBV5-5
CASSLGPSQPQYF | TRBJ2-3 | TRBV12-3/TRBV12-4
CASSLAGGGRNTEAFF | TRBJ1-1 | TRBV5-1
CASSSNRQGSSPLHF | TRBJ1-6 | TRBV5-1
CASSEGQDRYEQYF | TRBJ2-7 | TRBV5-6
CAISETTEPIQETQYF | TRBJ2-5 | TRBV10-3
CASSYLGQGDEQYF | . | TRBV6-5
CSARAGTIDNQPQHF | TRBJ1-5 | TRBV20-1
CASSQVHAGTYGPEQYF | TRBJ2-7 | TRBV4-1
CASSYSGLAETYEQYF | TRBJ2-7 | TRBV6-5
CSVDAQAYTEAFF | TRBJ1-1 | TRBV29-1
CASSLRGRTDEQYF | TRBJ2-7 | TRBV7-2
CSARVPGQGDTEAFF | TRBJ1-1 | TRBV20-1
CRTGEAYGYTF | TRBJ1-2 | TRBV20-1
CSASSMTSGSTDTQYF | TRBJ2-3 | TRBV20-1
CATSSGRGGSNQPQHF | TRBJ1-5 | TRBV15